These T cell receptor beta chains were read from a single sample in a study of blood T cell repertoires in COVID-19. Some clones are missing from TCRdb's copy, which holds only in-frame ones; the method was immunoSEQ multiplex PCR. The sample has approximately 200,000 clones; 86% are singletons. Sequencing input: peripheral blood. These receptors were taken from a woman in her thirties with active or convalescent COVID-19. Both conserved end residues are part of each CDR3. A D gene is named only where the DNA matches it firmly. Rows may omit the clone size; those that give it use once, few, many or a size class.

abundance: NA
v_gene: TRBV5-1
d_gene: TRBD2
len: 15
j_gene: TRBJ2-3
CDR3aa: CASSILAGDLDTQYF
CDR3nt: TGCGCCAGCAGCATACTAGCGGGAGATCTAGATACGCAGTATTTT

abundance: NA
v_gene: TRBV27
d_gene: TRBD1
len: 13
j_gene: TRBJ1-5
CDR3aa: CASRGTDNQPQHF
CDR3nt: TGTGCCAGCAGGGGGACAGACAATCAGCCCCAGCATTTT

abundance: NA
v_gene: TRBV2
d_gene: TRBD1
len: 15
j_gene: TRBJ1-5
CDR3aa: CASRKQGGGNQPQHF
CDR3nt: TGTGCCAGCAGGAAACAGGGGGGTGGCAATCAGCCCCAGCATTTT

abundance: NA
v_gene: TRBV5-1
d_gene: TRBD1
len: 15
j_gene: TRBJ2-3
CDR3aa: CASSRDRYGTDTQYF
CDR3nt: TGCGCCAGCAGCCGGGACAGGTACGGGACAGATACGCAGTATTTT

abundance: NA
v_gene: TRBV14
d_gene: NA
len: 12
j_gene: TRBJ1-1
CDR3aa: CASATVNTEAFF
CDR3nt: TGTGCCAGCGCGACAGTGAACACTGAAGCTTTCTTT

abundance: NA
v_gene: TRBV7-8
d_gene: TRBD1
len: 15
j_gene: TRBJ2-2
CDR3aa: CASSPGTGGTGELFF
CDR3nt: TGTGCCAGCAGCCCCGGGACAGGGGGTACCGGGGAGCTGTTTTTT

abundance: NA
v_gene: TRBV5-1
d_gene: TRBD1
len: 13
j_gene: TRBJ1-2
CDR3aa: CASSTGENSGYTF
CDR3nt: TGCGCCAGCAGCACAGGGGAAAATAGTGGCTACACCTTC

abundance: NA
v_gene: TRBV19
d_gene: NA
len: 16
j_gene: TRBJ1-3
CDR3aa: CASSTQATRRGNTIYF
CDR3nt: TGTGCCAGTAGTACCCAGGCGACCCGCCGAGGAAACACCATATATTTT

abundance: NA
v_gene: TRBV14
d_gene: NA
len: 14
j_gene: TRBJ1-1
CDR3aa: CASSQVSNRAEAFF
CDR3nt: TGTGCCAGCAGCCAAGTTTCGAACCGCGCTGAAGCTTTCTTT

abundance: NA
v_gene: TRBV6-6
d_gene: TRBD2
len: 15
j_gene: TRBJ2-5
CDR3aa: CASSQGLAGIETQYF
CDR3nt: TGTGCCAGCAGCCAGGGACTAGCGGGAATAGAGACCCAGTACTTC

abundance: NA
v_gene: TRBV3-1/TRBV3-2
d_gene: TRBD1
len: 15
j_gene: TRBJ2-7
CDR3aa: CASSQDHRGLYEQYF
CDR3nt: TGTGCCAGCAGCCAAGACCACAGGGGGCTCTACGAGCAGTACTTC

abundance: NA
v_gene: TRBV6-5
d_gene: TRBD2
len: 12
j_gene: TRBJ2-7
CDR3aa: CASRSGGYEQYF
CDR3nt: TGTGCCAGCAGGAGCGGGGGATACGAGCAGTACTTC

abundance: NA
v_gene: TRBV10-1
d_gene: NA
len: 14
j_gene: TRBJ1-1
CDR3aa: CASSESGGRWEAFF
CDR3nt: TGCGCCAGCAGTGAGTCCGGGGGGCGGTGGGAAGCTTTCTTT

abundance: NA
v_gene: TRBV19
d_gene: TRBD2
len: 15
j_gene: TRBJ2-1
CDR3aa: CASQPFAGGDNEQFF
CDR3nt: TGTGCCAGCCAACCCTTTGCGGGGGGTGACAATGAGCAGTTCTTC

abundance: NA
v_gene: TRBV28
d_gene: TRBD2
len: 16
j_gene: TRBJ2-2
CDR3aa: CASRWGTSGNTGELFF
CDR3nt: TGTGCCAGCAGGTGGGGGACTAGCGGGAACACCGGGGAGCTGTTTTTT

abundance: NA
v_gene: TRBV25-1
d_gene: TRBD1
len: 15
j_gene: TRBJ2-3
CDR3aa: CASSEWGQGSDTQYF
CDR3nt: TGTGCCAGCAGTGAATGGGGACAGGGCTCAGATACGCAGTATTTT

abundance: NA
v_gene: TRBV3-1/TRBV3-2
d_gene: TRBD2
len: 18
j_gene: TRBJ2-1
CDR3aa: CASSQDALLAGTGNEQFF
CDR3nt: TGTGCCAGCAGCCAAGACGCCCTTCTAGCGGGAACGGGCAATGAGCAGTTCTTC

abundance: NA
v_gene: TRBV24-1
d_gene: TRBD1
len: 17
j_gene: TRBJ2-5
CDR3aa: CATSDLQGTDLKETQYF
CDR3nt: TGTGCCACCAGTGATTTGCAAGGGACAGACTTAAAAGAGACCCAGTACTTC

abundance: NA
v_gene: TRBV5-1
d_gene: TRBD2
len: 16
j_gene: TRBJ2-1
CDR3aa: CASSLELAGGRNEQFF
CDR3nt: TGCGCCAGCAGCTTGGAACTAGCGGGGGGGCGGAATGAGCAGTTCTTC

abundance: NA
v_gene: TRBV7-2
d_gene: TRBD2
len: 17
j_gene: TRBJ2-5
CDR3aa: CASSLDGSGGSWETQYF
CDR3nt: TGTGCCAGCAGCTTAGATGGTAGCGGGGGGTCTTGGGAGACCCAGTACTTC

abundance: NA
v_gene: TRBV10-3
d_gene: NA
len: 14
j_gene: TRBJ1-2
CDR3aa: CAISGGQGLYGYTF
CDR3nt: TGTGCCATCAGTGGGGGGCAGGGCCTCTATGGCTACACCTTC

abundance: NA
v_gene: TRBV10-2
d_gene: NA
len: 13
j_gene: TRBJ2-7
CDR3aa: CASSESGGYEQYF
CDR3nt: TGCGCCAGCAGTGAGTCAGGGGGCTACGAGCAGTACTTC

abundance: many
v_gene: TRBV19
d_gene: NA
len: 15
j_gene: TRBJ1-2
CDR3aa: CASIAGTAGDYGYTF
CDR3nt: TGTGCCAGTATAGCGGGGACCGCCGGGGACTATGGCTACACCTTC

abundance: few
v_gene: TRBV5-1
d_gene: TRBD1
len: 15
j_gene: TRBJ2-5
CDR3aa: CASSLGTGGKETQYF
CDR3nt: TGCGCCAGCAGCTTGGGGACAGGGGGGAAAGAGACCCAGTACTTC

abundance: NA
v_gene: TRBV5-1
d_gene: NA
len: 13
j_gene: TRBJ1-1
CDR3aa: CASSLQGTTEAFF
CDR3nt: TGCGCCAGCAGCTTGCAGGGTACAACTGAAGCTTTCTTT

abundance: NA
v_gene: TRBV28
d_gene: NA
len: 14
j_gene: TRBJ1-2
CDR3aa: CASSLFAANYGYTF
CDR3nt: TGTGCCAGCAGTTTATTCGCAGCTAACTATGGCTACACCTTC

abundance: once
v_gene: TRBV5-1
d_gene: TRBD1
len: 14
j_gene: TRBJ1-2
CDR3aa: CASSPGTGNSGYTF
CDR3nt: TGCGCCAGCAGCCCCGGGACAGGGAATAGTGGCTACACCTTC

abundance: once
v_gene: TRBV15
d_gene: TRBD1
len: 16
j_gene: TRBJ1-3
CDR3aa: CATSRTRDRGGNTIYF
CDR3nt: TGTGCCACCAGCAGGACCCGGGACAGGGGAGGGAACACCATATATTTT

abundance: few
v_gene: TRBV19
d_gene: TRBD1
len: 16
j_gene: TRBJ1-5
CDR3aa: CASSVWTGASNQPQHF
CDR3nt: TGTGCCAGTAGTGTCTGGACAGGGGCAAGTAATCAGCCCCAGCATTTT

abundance: few
v_gene: TRBV19
d_gene: TRBD2
len: 15
j_gene: TRBJ2-7
CDR3aa: CASSPSTSGRYEQYF
CDR3nt: TGTGCCAGTAGCCCCTCGACTAGCGGGAGGTACGAGCAGTACTTC

abundance: NA
v_gene: TRBV6-5
d_gene: NA
len: 12
j_gene: TRBJ1-2
CDR3aa: CASTTPGIGYTF
CDR3nt: TGTGCCAGCACCACGCCCGGGATCGGCTACACCTTC

abundance: NA
v_gene: TRBV18
d_gene: NA
len: 14
j_gene: TRBJ1-5
CDR3aa: CASSQGVGDQPQHF
CDR3nt: TGTGCCAGCTCACAGGGGGTAGGTGATCAGCCCCAGCATTTT

abundance: few
v_gene: TRBV25-1
d_gene: NA
len: 15
j_gene: TRBJ2-1
CDR3aa: CASSYSSFPYNEQFF
CDR3nt: TGTGCCAGCAGTTATAGCAGCTTTCCCTACAATGAGCAGTTCTTC